This is a list of T cell receptor beta chains from one sample in a study of shared clonotypes between healthy human individuals. Only in-frame clones appear in the TCRdb table, and some are missing; sequencing was by immunoSEQ multiplex PCR. The table shows under 2.5 million clones, with around 93% occurring only once. The specimen was naive CD4+ T cells from PBMCs. Source of these receptors: a man between 18 and 35 years old in good health. Some clones in this sample may be carry-over from other donors' samples. The CDR3 runs from the conserved cysteine through the conserved F or W. D genes are given only for firm matches. Size tells how often a clone was seen (once, few, many) or the class of an expanded clone, and some rows leave it out.

CATSRDFAGMNTEAFF	TGTGCCACCAGCAGAGATTTCGCAGGAATGAACACTGAAGCTTTCTTT	TRBJ1-1	TRBV15	.	.
CASSVEGGSGNTIYF	TGTGCCAGCAGCGTAGAGGGGGGGTCCGGAAACACCATATATTTT	TRBJ1-3	TRBV9	.	.
CASSYSRTEAFF	TGTGCCAGCAGTTACTCGCGCACTGAAGCTTTCTTT	TRBJ1-1	TRBV6-5	.	.
CASVEGQGVWDTQYF	TGTGCCAGCGTGGAGGGACAGGGGGTTTGGGATACGCAGTATTTT	TRBJ2-3	TRBV28	.	TRBD1
CASSPKAYNEQFF	TGTGCCAGCTCACCAAAAGCCTACAATGAGCAGTTCTTC	TRBJ2-1	TRBV18	.	.
CASSPNSGYNEQFF	TGTGCCAGCTCACCCAACTCAGGCTACAATGAGCAGTTCTTC	TRBJ2-1	TRBV18	.	.
CASSLIDRGSTDTQYF	TGCGCCAGCAGCTTGATTGACAGGGGGTCGACAGATACGCAGTATTTT	TRBJ2-3	TRBV5-1	.	TRBD1
CASSLGAGQGELFF	TGTGCCAGCAGCTTAGGTGCAGGGCAGGGGGAGCTGTTTTTT	TRBJ2-2	TRBV11-2	.	.
CACPGPLNTGELFF	TGTGCCTGTCCGGGGCCATTGAACACCGGGGAGCTGTTTTTT	TRBJ2-2	TRBV30	.	.
CASSLAGFNEKLFF	TGTGCCAGCAGCCTTGCGGGGTTTAATGAAAAACTGTTTTTT	TRBJ1-4	TRBV5-6	.	.
CASSRDRNTGELFF	TGTGCCAGCAGCCGTGACCGGAACACCGGGGAGCTGTTTTTT	TRBJ2-2	TRBV7-3	.	.
CSASGNTEAFF	TGCAGTGCCTCAGGAAACACTGAAGCTTTCTTT	TRBJ1-1	TRBV20-1	.	.
CASSPPPGSYGYTF	TGTGCCAGCTCACCACCCCCAGGAAGCTATGGCTACACCTTC	TRBJ1-2	TRBV18	.	.
CASSMRRGGTEAFF	TGTGCCAGTAGTATGCGCAGGGGAGGGACTGAAGCTTTCTTT	TRBJ1-1	TRBV19	.	.
CASSIEMTRDQPQHF	TGTGCCAGTAGTATAGAAATGACCCGCGATCAGCCCCAGCATTTT	TRBJ1-5	TRBV19	.	.
CASTTDPNTEAFF	TGCGCCAGCACCACAGACCCGAACACTGAAGCTTTCTTT	TRBJ1-1	TRBV5-1	.	.
CASSSLIAPYEQYF	TGTGCCAGCAGTTCCCTCATTGCCCCCTACGAGCAGTACTTC	TRBJ2-7	TRBV6-5	.	.
CASSLNTGGYGYTF	TGTGCCAGCAGTCTTAACACAGGGGGCTATGGCTACACCTTC	TRBJ1-2	TRBV6-1	.	TRBD1
CASRPPGTSVNEQFF	TGTGCCAGTCGCCCCCCCGGGACTAGCGTCAATGAGCAGTTCTTC	TRBJ2-1	TRBV7-2	.	TRBD2
CASSPDLSGETQYF	TGTGCCAGCAGCCCGGACCTATCTGGAGAGACCCAGTACTTC	TRBJ2-5	TRBV11-3	once	.
CASSVHVAKASGNTIYF	TGTGCCAGCAGCGTACATGTAGCCAAAGCCTCTGGAAACACCATATATTTT	TRBJ1-3	TRBV9	.	.
CASSPRFGGAFRTDTQYF	TGTGCCAGCAGCCCACGCTTCGGGGGGGCCTTCCGCACAGATACGCAGTATTTT	TRBJ2-3	TRBV11-2	.	TRBD2
CASSLVPNNEQFF	TGCGCCAGCAGCTTGGTACCAAACAATGAGCAGTTCTTC	TRBJ2-1	TRBV5-1	.	.
CASSPVSPGLSYNEQFF	TGTGCCAGCAGTCCGGTAAGCCCGGGACTGAGCTACAATGAGCAGTTCTTC	TRBJ2-1	TRBV2	.	.
CASSPEASGRVGWGTYNEQFF	TGCGCCAGCAGCCCGGAGGCTAGCGGGAGAGTGGGGTGGGGAACCTACAATGAGCAGTTCTTC	TRBJ2-1	TRBV5-1	.	TRBD2
CASRSWTAQGEKLFF	TGTGCCAGTAGATCCTGGACAGCCCAGGGAGAAAAACTGTTTTTT	TRBJ1-4	TRBV19	.	.
CSAAGQGAFF	TGCAGTGCTGCCGGACAGGGGGCTTTCTTT	TRBJ1-1	TRBV20-1	.	TRBD1
CASSARGRLTEAFF	TGTGCCAGCAGCGCCAGGGGGCGGCTCACTGAAGCTTTCTTT	TRBJ1-1	TRBV9	.	TRBD1
CASSLEPGHSNQPQHF	TGTGCCAGCAGCTTGGAACCGGGACATAGCAATCAGCCCCAGCATTTT	TRBJ1-5	TRBV5-4	.	.
CASTGIGGLNYGYTF	TGTGCCAGCACAGGGATCGGGGGCCTTAACTATGGCTACACCTTC	TRBJ1-2	TRBV6-5	.	.
CASSSDRGSYEQYF	TGTGCCAGCAGCTCGGACAGGGGCTCCTACGAGCAGTACTTC	TRBJ2-7	TRBV7-9	.	TRBD1